This TCR beta chain emerged from a study of T cells after yellow fever vaccination. Findings of the study overall: After the booster, nearly 98% of CD4 and 88% of CD8 primary-response clones were re-detected.

Looked up from germline, CDR1 is WSHSY and CDR2 is SAAADI. The CDR3 is made up of 13 amino acids. This clonotype was counted between two and nine times. As yet, its antigen is unknown. One end of the junction fails to match germline, which may point to a read error. They built TCR cDNA with 5'RACE template switching, a step that put in a universal primer site and UMIs. TCRdb passed the 5' RACE reads through MiXCR, listing each CDR3 protein once. The sample records hundreds of thousands of distinct CDR3 sequences, around a sixth being singletons. The sequencing here drew on PBMCs, taken 5 days after the first yellow fever vaccination. This sequence was found in a man in his late teens or twenties who received the YFV17D yellow fever vaccine. The chain couples TRBV10-2 to TRBJ2-7, with D perhaps TRBD1 (5 bases). The CDR3 protein is CASSEGQGVIVTF. Written as DNA, the CDR3 is TGCGCCAGCAGTGAGGGGCAGGGCGTGATTGTGACCTTC.